Following are 22 T cell receptor beta chains from one sample sequenced in a study of blood T cell repertoires in COVID-19. The table came from immunoSEQ multiplex PCR; TCRdb's copy has only in-frame clones and leaves some out. The sample lists just over 300,000 clones, 87% occurring once. The specimen was PBMCs or T cells enriched from blood (not recorded which). The source of these receptors is a woman aged 18-30 years who had recovered from COVID-19.

This clone showed up just once. CDR3 bases: TGTGCCAGCAGTTTGTCAGGTGGAAACACCATATATTTT. It encodes CASSLSGGNTIYF. The chain carries TRBV28 and TRBJ1-3; D unclear. Trimming took off 3 bases at V and 3 bases at J, with 6 bases between the two ends. Germline V lookup: CDR1 MDHEN, CDR2 SYDVKM. The CDR3 totals 13 residues.

The V and J genes are TRBV14 and TRBJ1-5; possible D gene TRBD1, 5 bases. CDR3 length: 15 amino acids. V was cut by 5 bases and J by 2 bases, with 13 bases left in between. Germline loops: CDR1 SGHDN, CDR2 FVKESK. CDR3 amino acids: CASSTGGGGNQPQHF. CDR3 nucleotides: TGTGCCAGCAGCACGGGCGGAGGGGGCAATCAGCCCCAGCATTTT.

The DNA of the CDR3 is TGTGCCAGCAGCCCGCAGAGGGTGTCCGGGATGCGAAACACCATATATTTT. As protein: CASSPQRVSGMRNTIYF. The rearrangement links TRBV7-8 to TRBJ1-3; unclear D gene. Trimming shortened V by 5 bases and J by 5 bases, and 22 bases separated the two germline ends. The CDR3 loop spans 17 amino acids. Per germline, CDR1 SGHVS and CDR2 FQNEAQ.

This clone is a singleton in its sample. V gene TRBV27 combines with J gene TRBJ1-2; the D gene is possibly TRBD1 (6 bases). V shed 5 bases and J shed 10 bases, with 23 bases lying between them. CDR1 and CDR2 (germline): MNHEY, SMNVEV (reference sequence). This CDR3 spans 15 amino acids. CDR3 residues: CASSPSEGTRRPYTF. CDR3 nucleotides: TGTGCCAGCAGTCCCTCAGAAGGGACAAGGAGGCCCTACACCTTC.

The rearrangement links TRBV7-9 to TRBJ1-2, with 9 bases aligning to TRBD1. V shed 1 base, J shed 3 bases, and the junction held 3 bases outside the gene matches. The CDR3 length is 15 residues. The germline CDR1 and CDR2 sequences are SEHNR and FQNEAQ (reference sequence). The CDR3 DNA is TGTGCCAGCAGCTTAGGGACAGGGGCCGACTATGGCTACACCTTC. Protein product: CASSLGTGADYGYTF.

This chain joins TRBV28 and TRBJ1-2; 8 bases fit TRBD1. The germline V gene has CDR1 MDHEN and CDR2 SYDVKM. Unmatched junction bases numbered 7, after V lost 6 bases and J lost 4 bases. The CDR3 runs to 14 residues. In nucleotides, the CDR3 is TGTGCCAGCAGCAGACAGGGGAGAGCCTATGGCTACACCTTC. This sequence encodes CASSRQGRAYGYTF.

The chain carries TRBV24-1 and TRBJ2-1; perhaps TRBD1 as D (6 bases). Trimming left V 7 bases short and J 5 bases short, with 17 bases between. The CDR3 consists of 15 residues. Germline CDR1 and CDR2: KGHDR and SFDVKD. CDR3 in amino acids: CATSFRGSYHNEQFF. CDR3 in DNA: TGTGCCACCAGCTTCAGGGGTTCGTACCACAATGAGCAGTTCTTC.

The chain recombines TRBV3-1 (or the pseudogene TRBV3-2) with TRBJ1-5; the D is unclear. The V gene lost 0 bases and the J gene lost 4 bases, with 7 bases spanning the gap. Germline V lookup: CDR1 LGHDT, CDR2 YNNKEL (reference sequence). This CDR3 has 14 residues. The CDR3 DNA reads TGTGCCAGCAGCCAAGATTTGGCAAATCAGCCCCAGCATTTT. Amino acid sequence: CASSQDLANQPQHF.

The chain uses TRBV5-1 and TRBJ2-7, with 7 bases fitting TRBD1. Germline CDR1 reads SGHRS; CDR2 reads YFSETQ. V lost 2 bases, J lost 5 bases, and 1 base stayed unmatched. The CDR3 extends over 12 amino acids. CDR3 DNA sequence: TGCGCCAGCAGCTTACAGGGGAACGAGCAGTACTTC. Its translation: CASSLQGNEQYF.

The chain combines TRBV5-5 with TRBJ2-3, with a tentative D call TRBD1 (6 bases). V was trimmed by 3 bases and J by 11 bases, leaving 10 bases between them. CDR1 is SGHKS and CDR2 is YYEKEE in the germline V gene (reference sequence). This CDR3 is built from 11 residues. CDR3 in DNA: TGTGCCAGCAGCTCAATCAGGGGGCAGTATTTT. Its protein is CASSSIRGQYF.

The V call is TRBV9, the J call TRBJ1-2, with TRBD1 identical over 7 bases. CDR3 length: 12 residues. Trimming took 4 bases from V and 10 from J; bases not matched to a gene: 7. The germline CDR1 and CDR2 sequences are SGDLS and YYNGEE. CDR3 loop: CASSRPTGDYTF. The CDR3 DNA follows: TGTGCCAGCAGCAGACCAACAGGGGACTACACCTTC.

This clone was seen only once. This chain links TRBV28 with TRBJ2-7, with TRBD1 matching over 7 bases. This CDR3 contains 16 residues. With V trimmed by 3 bases and J by 12 bases, 20 bases remained unmatched. Germline V gene lookup returns CDR1 MDHEN and CDR2 SYDVKM. As DNA, the CDR3 is TGTGCCAGCAGTTTCCTCGACAGGGCGGACCCTTTGAGTGTGTACTTC. Protein sequence: CASSFLDRADPLSVYF.

This chain uses TRBV27 with TRBJ1-5; weak D call: TRBD1 (6 bases). The CDR3 consists of 12 residues. The V end was cut by 5 bases, the J end by 10 bases, with 12 bases between. CDR1 and CDR2 from the germline V gene are MNHEY and SMNVEV (reference sequence). In nucleotides, the CDR3 is TGTGCCAGCAGTCCCTCGGGGGGCCCCCAGCATTTT. Its translation is CASSPSGGPQHF.

This clone was counted between two and nine times. The chain recombines TRBV4-2 with TRBJ2-7; D is perhaps TRBD1 (5 bases). The CDR3 spans 14 residues. Trimming left V 2 bases short and J 3 bases short, with 11 bases between. CDR1 and CDR2 from the germline V gene are LGHNA and YNFKEQ. CDR3 DNA sequence: TGTGCCAGCAGCCAAACTGGACACAACTACGAGCAGTACTTC. Protein sequence: CASSQTGHNYEQYF.

The V call is TRBV4-3, the J call TRBJ1-2; no definite D call. The CDR3 length is 15 residues. CDR1 is LGHNA, CDR2 YSLEER, per germline. Trimming stripped 0 bases from V and 4 bases from J, with 12 bases between. Here the CDR3 DNA reads TGCGCCAGCAGCCAAGATACGGTAGCGGCCTATGGCTACACCTTC. This gives the protein CASSQDTVAAYGYTF.

The chain employs TRBV18 and TRBJ2-7; 8 bases align to TRBD1. The CDR3 sequence is 15 residues long. V shed 6 bases and J 2 bases; nucleotides not matched to a gene: 9. CDR1 is KGHSH, CDR2 LQKENI, per germline. The chain's CDR3 is CASSPARDRTYEQYF. The CDR3 region has the DNA TGTGCCAGCTCCCCAGCTCGGGACAGGACCTACGAGCAGTACTTC.

This clone was counted a single time. The chain combines TRBV5-5 with TRBJ1-1; the D is unclear. Germline values: CDR1 SGHKS, CDR2 YYEKEE (reference sequence). This CDR3 comprises 15 residues. Trimming cost V 4 bases and J 0 bases, with 13 bases left between them. In DNA, the CDR3 is TGTGCCAGCAGCCTGGAGAGGTACATGAACACTGAAGCTTTCTTT. This translates into CASSLERYMNTEAFF.

This rearrangement joins TRBV10-3 to TRBJ2-7, with 13 nucleotides matching TRBD2. This CDR3 comprises 15 residues. Trimming cost V 2 bases and J 2 bases; bases outside gene matches: 0. The V gene's germline CDR1 is ENHRY and CDR2 SYGVKD. Written as DNA, the CDR3 is TGTGCCATCAGTGAGGGACTAGCGGGGGCCTACGAGCAGTACTTC. Its translation is CAISEGLAGAYEQYF.

The chain joins TRBV19 to TRBJ1-6; TRBD1 aligns across 8 bases. The length of the CDR3 is 16 residues. With 3 bases clipped from V and 7 bases from J, the junction kept 8 bases outside the gene matches. Looked up from germline, CDR1 is LNHDA and CDR2 is SQIVND (reference sequence). The CDR3 region is CASSIQGALENSPLHF. CDR3 nucleotides: TGTGCCAGTAGTATCCAGGGGGCACTGGAGAATTCACCCCTCCACTTT.

V usage is TRBV6-2 or TRBV6-3 and J usage is TRBJ2-2, with 7 bases aligning to TRBD2. This CDR3 region has 15 residues. CDR1 is MNHEY, CDR2 SVGEGT, per germline. Trimming removed 5 bases from V and 4 bases from J; junction bases left unmatched: 7. The CDR3: CASSVTSVGTGELFF. DNA for the CDR3: TGTGCCAGCAGTGTTACTAGCGTCGGCACCGGGGAGCTGTTTTTT.

The CDR3 DNA sequence: TGTGCCAGCAGCTTGAACGGGGCCCGGGGGGACGAGCAGTACTTC. Translated, it gives CASSLNGARGDEQYF. V is TRBV11-2 and J is TRBJ2-7, with 7 nucleotides matching TRBD2. The CDR3 sequence is 15 residues long. CDR1 and CDR2 (germline): SGHAT, FQNNGV. The trim removed 3 bases at V and 5 bases at J, leaving 10 bases unmatched.

The chain combines TRBV12-3 or TRBV12-4 with TRBJ1-2; no definite D call. This CDR3 comprises 13 residues. The V gene lost 6 bases and the J gene lost 2 bases, with 10 bases spanning the gap. CDR3 loop: CASRPTLNYGYTF. DNA for the CDR3: TGTGCCAGCAGGCCCACACTAAACTATGGCTACACCTTC.